The 26 T cell receptor beta chains listed next were all sequenced from one sample in a study of blood T cell repertoires in COVID-19. Produced via immunoSEQ multiplex PCR; TCRdb's table is partial and in-frame only. This sample carries some 200,000 clones, roughly 86% of them seen once, and the ten largest clones take about 12%. The sequenced material came from peripheral blood. The receptors shown here come from a woman in her forties with acute or convalescent COVID-19.

V is TRBV7-9 and J is TRBJ1-2, with 10 nucleotides matching TRBD1. V lost 1 base, J lost 3 bases, and 2 bases stayed unmatched. Germline CDR1 reads SEHNR; CDR2 reads FQNEAQ (reference sequence). There are 15 residues in the CDR3. The CDR3 bases are TGTGCCAGCAGCTTAGGAGGGACAGGGGACTATGGCTACACCTTC. Translation: CASSLGGTGDYGYTF.

This clone was recorded a few times. The chain recombines TRBV7-2 with TRBJ2-1; 12 bases agree with TRBD2. Germline lookup yields CDR1 SGHTA and CDR2 FQGNSA. This CDR3 is 16 amino acids long. V was pared by 2 bases and J by 8 bases, with 7 bases of the junction left unmatched. The CDR3 bases are TGTGCCAGCAGCTTAACCCTAGCGGGGGGGCAGGATGAGCAGTTCTTC. Its protein is CASSLTLAGGQDEQFF.

The chain links TRBV19 to TRBJ2-6; D not certain. Germline V CDR1 and CDR2: LNHDA, SQIVND (reference sequence). The CDR3 is 15 amino acids. V lost 3 bases, J lost 1 base, and 7 bases lay in between. The CDR3 is CASSIGGSGANVLTF. The CDR3, as DNA: TGTGCCAGTAGTATCGGTGGTTCTGGGGCCAACGTCCTGACTTTC.

The chain uses TRBV19 and TRBJ1-1; 7 positions agree with TRBD1. CDR3 size: 13 residues. Per the germline V gene, CDR1 is LNHDA and CDR2 is SQIVND (reference sequence). The V gene end was trimmed by 8 bases and the J gene end by 8 bases; junction bases not matched to a gene: 11. The CDR3 DNA sequence: TGTGCCAGTGAGGACAGGCGTCCGGGGGAAGCTTTCTTT. It is translated as CASEDRRPGEAFF. Full variable domain (outside the CDR3, taken from reference TRBV19 and TRBJ1-1): DGGITQSPKYLFRKEGQNVTLSCEQNLNHDAMYWYRQDPGQGLRLIYYSQIVNDFQKGDIAEGYSVSREKKESFPLTVTSAQKNPTAFYLCASEDRRPGEAFFGQGTRLTVV.

The rearrangement links TRBV19 to TRBJ2-3, with TRBD2 matching 9 bases. CDR3 length: 15 residues. In germline, CDR1 is LNHDA, CDR2 SQIVND (reference sequence). V was clipped by 8 bases and J by 2 bases; unmatched bases: 8. CDR3 sequence reads: CASGQRGDPTDTQYF. CDR3 coding DNA: TGTGCCAGTGGACAGCGGGGGGACCCCACAGATACGCAGTATTTT.

The genes are TRBV2 and TRBJ1-1; D gene ambiguous. This CDR3 is built from 15 residues. Per germline, CDR1 SNHLY and CDR2 FYNNEI. V was pared by 6 bases and J by 5 bases, with 19 bases between. The CDR3 region is CASRELDMGPTEAFF. DNA of the CDR3: TGTGCCAGCAGGGAACTTGACATGGGCCCTACTGAAGCTTTCTTT.

V is TRBV12-3 or TRBV12-4 and J is TRBJ1-4; 7 nucleotides agree with TRBD1. The CDR3 loop spans 13 amino acids. Trimming took 6 bases from V and 7 from J; bases not matched to a gene: 5. CDR3 in DNA: TGTGCCAGCAGACAGGGGTTGGGTGAAAAACTGTTTTTT. Translated: CASRQGLGEKLFF.

V gene TRBV23-1 combines with J gene TRBJ1-2, with 8 bases aligning to TRBD1. TRBV23-1 is an ORF, with its function uncertain. J was trimmed by 8 bases and V by 3 bases; bases with no gene match: 5. This CDR3 is 13 amino acids long. For the CDR3, the DNA is TGCGCCAGCAGTCACCAGGGGGCAAGGGGCTACACCTTC. Protein sequence: CASSHQGARGYTF.

The chain uses TRBV11-2 and TRBJ1-2, with TRBD1 as a possible D gene (5 bases). Germline CDR1 and CDR2: SGHAT and FQNNGV. The CDR3 consists of 14 residues. Between the trimmed V and J ends, which lost 5 bases and 4 bases, there was a span of 14 bases. Here the CDR3 DNA reads TGTGCCAGCAGCCAGGGCTGGCTGAGCTATGGCTACACCTTC. This gives the protein CASSQGWLSYGYTF.

The chain uses TRBV29-1 and TRBJ2-3; TRBD1 agrees at 7 bases. Trimming took 6 bases from V and 6 from J; bases not matched to a gene: 6. The germline V gene encodes CDR1 SQVTM and CDR2 ANQGSEA. The CDR3 extends over 12 amino acids. The chain's CDR3 is CSVETGADTQYF. The CDR3 DNA reads as TGCAGCGTCGAAACAGGGGCCGATACGCAGTATTTT.

This clone has only a few counts. The chain is built from TRBV15 and TRBJ1-2; D possibly corresponds to TRBD1 (6 bases). This CDR3 is 14 amino acids long. Looked up from germline, CDR1 is LNHNV and CDR2 is YYDKDF (reference sequence). V lost 5 bases to trimming and J lost 5 bases, with 15 bases between them. The CDR3 spells CATSVDRFDYGYTF. The CDR3 coding sequence is TGTGCCACCAGCGTCGACAGGTTCGATTATGGCTACACCTTC. Combining the CDR3 with reference TRBV15 and TRBJ1-2 gives the whole variable domain DAMVIQNPRYQVTQFGKPVTLSCSQTLNHNVMYWYQQKSSQAPKLLFHYYDKDFNNEADTPDNFQSRRPNTSFCFLDIRSPGLGDTAMYLCATSVDRFDYGYTFGSGTRLTVV.

V and J are TRBV11-2 and TRBJ1-1, with 10 bases fitting TRBD1. V trimming: 4 bases; J trimming: 4 bases; junction bases outside the gene matches: 9. This CDR3 region has 16 residues. CDR1 SGHAT and CDR2 FQNNGV come from the germline V gene. CDR3 in DNA: TGTGCCAGCAGCTCCCACCGGGACAGGGGTATCACTGAAGCTTTCTTT. Protein product: CASSSHRDRGITEAFF.

The chain is built from TRBV5-1 and TRBJ2-3; TRBD2 might be the D (6 bases). The germline CDR1 and CDR2 sequences are SGHRS and YFSETQ. V lost 0 bases and J 6 bases, leaving 11 bases between the germline ends. The CDR3 has 14 residues. The CDR3 bases are TGCGCCAGCAGCTTGGAACTAGCTGGGGATACGCAGTATTTT. This translates into CASSLELAGDTQYF.

This chain uses TRBV20-1 with TRBJ1-2; 8 bases line up with TRBD1. This CDR3 region has 13 residues. CDR1 DFQATT and CDR2 SNEGSKA come from the germline V gene (reference sequence). Trimming removed 3 bases from V and 2 bases from J; junction bases left unmatched: 2. DNA of the CDR3: TGCAGTGCTAGTTGGACAGGGAACTATGGCTACACCTTC. Protein sequence: CSASWTGNYGYTF.

The chain uses TRBV24-1 and TRBJ2-7; 7 nucleotides line up with TRBD1. This CDR3 has 16 residues. The ends lost 4 bases at V and 2 bases at J; junction bases unmatched: 10. The V gene's germline CDR1 is KGHDR and CDR2 SFDVKD. For the CDR3, the DNA is TGTGCCACCAGTGACCGCGCCGGGACAGCTGCCTACGAGCAGTACTTC. Its translation is CATSDRAGTAAYEQYF.

V is TRBV10-1 and J is TRBJ2-3; D perhaps matches TRBD1 (6 bases). Germline lookup yields CDR1 WNHNN and CDR2 SYGVQD (reference sequence). V lost 8 bases to trimming and J lost 1 base, with 10 bases between them. The CDR3 is made up of 13 amino acids. CDR3 loop: CASGGSGTDTQYF. CDR3 DNA sequence: TGCGCCAGCGGGGGCTCGGGCACAGATACGCAGTATTTT.

This clone has a single count. V gene TRBV21-1 combines with J gene TRBJ2-5; the table's D call, TRBD1, was not checked against the DNA. TRBV21-1 is a pseudogene segment. This CDR3 spans 14 amino acids. CDR3 protein: CASSKGTGRETQYF. The CDR3 DNA is TGTGCCAGCAGCAAAGGTACAGGGCGAGAGACCCAGTACTTC.

This chain joins TRBV27 and TRBJ2-7, with 10 bases identical to TRBD2. V was pared by 6 bases and J by 5 bases, with 7 bases of the junction left unmatched. CDR1 MNHEY and CDR2 SMNVEV come from the germline V gene (reference sequence). The CDR3 has 14 amino acids. The CDR3 sequence: CASRSSGSGNEQYF. CDR3 bases: TGTGCCAGCAGATCTAGCGGGAGTGGAAACGAGCAGTACTTC.

This chain uses TRBV5-3 with TRBJ2-7; D might be TRBD1 (5 bases). TRBV5-3 is an open reading frame whose function is uncertain. Trimming cost V 0 bases and J 0 bases, with 13 bases left between them. This CDR3 has 16 residues. In DNA, the CDR3 is TGTGCCAGAAGCTTGGCACTCGCCAGGGTCTCCTACGAGCAGTACTTC. It codes for CARSLALARVSYEQYF.

The rearrangement joins TRBV6-5 to TRBJ2-5; TRBD1 matches 9 bases. The CDR3 is made up of 15 amino acids. V was clipped by 6 bases and J by 2 bases; unmatched bases: 7. Per germline, CDR1 MNHEY and CDR2 SVGAGI. The CDR3 spells CASSNLGTGQETQYF. The CDR3 DNA follows: TGTGCCAGCAGCAATCTTGGGACAGGGCAAGAGACCCAGTACTTC.

The J gene is TRBJ2-6, the V gene TRBV4-2, with a possible D match to TRBD2 (6 bases). CDR3 size: 19 residues. Deletions cut 3 bases from V and 0 bases from J, with 18 bases between. Germline loops: CDR1 LGHNA, CDR2 YNFKEQ. The CDR3 reads CASSQWGVRRGSGANVLTF. CDR3 DNA: TGTGCCAGCAGCCAGTGGGGGGTCAGGCGGGGCTCTGGGGCCAACGTCCTGACTTTC.

J is TRBJ1-1 and V is TRBV12-5, with TRBD1 matching over 9 bases. In germline, CDR1 is LGHNT, CDR2 FRNRAP. The CDR3 covers 15 residues. V gave up 2 bases and J gave up 3 bases; unmatched junction bases: 4. The CDR3 spells CASGLSTGGDTEAFF. The DNA for the CDR3 is TGTGCTAGTGGTTTGTCGACAGGGGGGGACACTGAAGCTTTCTTT.

The table lists this clone with many counts. The chain uses TRBV30 and TRBJ1-1; no clear D. Trimming took off 3 bases at V and 5 bases at J, with 13 bases between the two ends. The CDR3 has 13 amino acids. Germline CDR1 GTSNPN, CDR2 SVGIG (reference sequence). The CDR3 loop is CAWRRNSGTEAFF. The CDR3 nucleotides are TGTGCCTGGAGGAGAAACAGTGGGACTGAAGCTTTCTTT.

In this sample, this clone turned up once. The same CDR3 is also encoded by other DNA sequences in this sample. The chain has TRBV24-1 and TRBJ1-5; the match to TRBD1 covers 9 bases. Germline CDR1 and CDR2: KGHDR and SFDVKD. J lost 7 bases, V lost 5 bases, and 8 bases had no gene match. This CDR3 is 15 amino acids long. The DNA for the CDR3 is TGTGCCACCAGTGCGCCGGGACAGGGTGAACAGCCCCAGCATTTT. Translating gives CATSAPGQGEQPQHF.

The chain is built from TRBV6-9 and TRBJ2-7, with D unclear. Trimming stripped 4 bases from V and 9 bases from J, with 10 bases between. The CDR3 contains 11 residues. Germline V CDR1 and CDR2: MNHGY, SVAAGI. The CDR3 loop reads CASSLVERQYF. DNA for the CDR3: TGTGCCAGCAGTTTGGTAGAGAGGCAGTACTTC.

The rearrangement links TRBV21-1 to TRBJ2-7; whether TRBD1, the table's D call, matches the DNA was not checked. TRBV21-1 is noted as a pseudogene. The CDR3 runs 16 residues. The CDR3: CASSTEIRCRSYEQYF. CDR3 sequence (DNA): TGTGCCAGCAGCACAGAAATCAGGTGCCGCTCCTACGAGCAGTACTTC.